This T cell receptor beta chain was sequenced for a study of CD8+CD57+ T cells in acquired aplastic anemia. Across the study: 3.2 ug was the average amount of DNA from sorted CD4+ and CD8+ cells. Whole-study findings and limits: Patients and controls had CD8+ Simpson's diversity values that were not significantly distinct.

The authors sequenced patients whose flow cytometry had shown CD8+CD57+ cell expansion. Every patient was diagnosed with severe acquired aplastic anemia. All patients were therapy-naive when blood was sampled. TCR beta VDJ combinations and CDR3 sequences were profiled from genomic DNA. TCRdb fed the reads into MiXCR, producing one record per CDR3 protein. The repertoire holds 150,000 or so distinct CDR3 sequences, just over 50% seen once, with about 12% in the top ten. Note on this clonotype: Its antigen is undetermined. This may be a read error, as it is one base from a much larger clone.

From germline, CDR1 is MNHNS and CDR2 SASEGT. V lost 7 bases and J 6 bases, leaving 10 bases between the germline ends. The length of the CDR3 is 12 residues. Sample: sorted CD4+, CD8+, or CD8+CD57+ T cells (not recorded which) from PBMCs. V gene TRBV6-1 combines with J gene TRBJ1-5; D call uncertain. This clonotype was sampled from a human donor with aplastic anemia. The CDR3: CASIGGSQPQHF. As DNA, the CDR3 is TGTGCCAGCATAGGTGGGAGTCAGCCCCAGCATTTT.